A few counts support the clone carrying this T cell receptor beta chain. The antigen remains unidentified. The record originates from a study of T cell repertoires in cytomegalovirus infection. The CDR3 contains 14 residues. The junction had 7 bases not matched to a gene; V was cut back by 5 bases and J by 4 bases. Germline V gene lookup returns CDR1 LNHNV and CDR2 YYDKDF (reference sequence). TCRdb re-called the reads through MiXCR, storing one row per CDR3 protein. The data contain some 940,000 distinct CDR3 sequences, roughly 31% of them singletons. The source was cultured CD8+ T cells from PBMCs, collected from culture after CMV antigen stimulation. V gene TRBV15 combines with J gene TRBJ1-1; 7 bases map to TRBD1. This receptor was taken from a human donor in good health (CMV status not recorded). Some clones in this sample may be carry-over from other donors' samples. The CDR3: CATSGYRGVTEAFF. The CDR3 bases are TGTGCCACCAGCGGTTACAGGGGCGTCACTGAAGCTTTCTTT.